A selection of T cell receptor beta chains follows, all from one sample in a study of T cell responses to AZD1222 COVID-19 vaccine. Only in-frame clones appear in the TCRdb table, and some are missing; sequencing was by immunoSEQ multiplex PCR. The table includes some 100,000 clones, about 86% detected once. Sample: peripheral blood, taken on day 0 of AZD1222 vaccination. The source is an adult in good health. Both conserved end residues are part of each CDR3. The D gene is left open where the match is weak. For some rows the clone size is stated as once, few or many, or as a class when expanded; others skip it.

d_call clone_size j_call v_call cdr3_aa cdr3_nt
NA NA TRBJ2-2 TRBV11-3 CASSLRGANGELFF TGTGCCAGCAGCTTACGGGGGGCAAACGGGGAGCTGTTTTTT
TRBD1 few TRBJ1-1 TRBV19 CASSIRGTGVVRTTEAFF TGTGCCAGTAGTATTCGTGGGACAGGGGTAGTAAGAACCACTGAAGCTTTCTTT
NA NA TRBJ2-7 TRBV7-3 CASSSSPGPGYEQYF TGTGCCAGCAGCTCGTCCCCAGGCCCCGGTTACGAGCAGTACTTC
NA NA TRBJ2-7 TRBV6-5 CASTVSYEQYF TGTGCCAGCACGGTATCCTACGAGCAGTACTTC
TRBD2 NA TRBJ2-7 TRBV28 CASSLPPGTSGRAREIYEQYF TGTGCCAGCAGTTTGCCCCCCGGGACTAGCGGGAGGGCCCGAGAGATCTACGAGCAGTACTTC
NA NA TRBJ2-7 TRBV30 CAWSAGGSSYEQYF TGTGCCTGGAGTGCAGGGGGGAGCTCCTACGAGCAGTACTTC
NA few TRBJ2-2 TRBV3-1/TRBV3-2 CASSYTGELFF TGTGCCAGCAGTTACACCGGGGAGCTGTTTTTT
NA NA TRBJ1-2 TRBV7-2 CASSSSPWDGYTF TGTGCCAGCAGCTCCTCCCCTTGGGATGGCTACACCTTC
NA NA TRBJ1-3 TRBV7-2 CASSLVGVVGNTIYF TGTGCCAGCAGCTTGGTGGGGGTCGTAGGAAACACCATATATTTT
NA NA TRBJ2-2 TRBV14 CASSQGSTRGGTGELFF TGTGCCAGCAGCCAAGGAAGTACCAGAGGTGGAACCGGGGAGCTGTTTTTT
NA once TRBJ2-3 TRBV4-3 CASSQEEGFSTDTQYF TGCGCCAGCAGCCAAGAGGAGGGTTTTAGCACAGATACGCAGTATTTT
NA NA TRBJ1-2 TRBV10-3 CAIPRRQDGYGYTF TGTGCCATCCCCCGCCGGCAAGACGGGTATGGCTACACCTTC
NA NA TRBJ2-3 TRBV29-1 CSVSGASGGVTDTQYF TGCAGCGTCTCAGGTGCATCAGGGGGGGTCACAGATACGCAGTATTTT
TRBD2 NA TRBJ2-7 TRBV27 CASSPVPAGETAEQYF TGTGCCAGCAGTCCCGTGCCAGCGGGAGAGACGGCCGAGCAGTACTTC
NA NA TRBJ1-2 TRBV12-5 CASGPDRRVNYGYTF TGTGCTAGTGGTCCCGATCGGAGGGTAAACTATGGCTACACCTTC
TRBD2 NA TRBJ2-7 TRBV28 CASSLRLGTSGNYEQYF TGTGCCAGCAGTTTACGCCTTGGGACTAGCGGAAACTACGAGCAGTACTTC
TRBD1 NA TRBJ2-2 TRBV2 CASTTTRDRGTGELFF TGTGCCAGCACCACCACCCGGGACAGGGGAACCGGGGAGCTGTTTTTT
NA NA TRBJ1-5 TRBV6-2/TRBV6-3 CASSPQSWSNQPQHF TGTGCCAGCAGTCCACAAAGCTGGAGCAATCAGCCCCAGCATTTT
NA NA TRBJ2-1 TRBV15 CATSRDGGGERIRNEQFF TGTGCCACCAGCAGAGATGGTGGCGGGGAGAGGATTAGGAATGAGCAGTTCTTC
NA NA TRBJ2-1 TRBV19 CASSIRRGTNNEQFF TGTGCCAGTAGTATCAGACGGGGGACGAACAATGAGCAGTTCTTC
TRBD2 NA TRBJ2-1 TRBV7-9 CASSLSLAGDGGNEQFF TGTGCCAGCAGCTTAAGCCTAGCGGGAGATGGTGGGAATGAGCAGTTCTTC
NA medium-sized TRBJ2-7 TRBV2 CASKGGQSGTPASYF TGTGCCAGCAAGGGGGGGCAAAGCGGGACCCCTGCGTCGTACTTC
NA once TRBJ2-5 TRBV24-1 CATSDSVGETQYF TGTGCCACCAGTGATTCGGTGGGAGAGACCCAGTACTTC
NA once TRBJ2-1 TRBV5-8 CASSGRTYNEQFF TGTGCCAGCAGCGGGCGGACCTACAATGAGCAGTTCTTC
NA NA TRBJ1-2 TRBV4-3 CASSQDSSRAGNYGYTF TGCGCCAGCAGCCAAGATAGTTCTCGAGCAGGGAACTATGGCTACACCTTC
NA NA TRBJ2-7 TRBV30 CAWSVGGEQYF TGTGCCTGGAGTGTGGGTGGCGAGCAGTACTTC
TRBD1 few TRBJ1-2 TRBV2 CASSLDRTSYGYTF TGTGCCAGCAGCCTGGACAGGACAAGCTATGGCTACACCTTC
NA NA TRBJ2-5 TRBV7-9 CASSFSPGEGGETQYF TGTGCCAGCAGCTTTTCCCCCGGGGAGGGGGGGGAGACCCAGTACTTC
NA NA TRBJ1-6 TRBV30 CAWGQGDNSPLHF TGTGCCTGGGGACAAGGGGATAATTCACCCCTCCACTTT
NA once TRBJ1-1 TRBV9 CASSAGQRLTEAFF TGTGCCAGCAGCGCCGGACAGCGACTCACTGAAGCTTTCTTT
NA NA TRBJ2-5 TRBV29-1 CSVEDLETQYF TGCAGCGTTGAAGATTTGGAGACCCAGTACTTC
NA NA TRBJ1-6 TRBV28 CASRRGAANSPLHF TGTGCCAGCAGAAGGGGGGCCGCAAATTCACCCCTCCACTTT
TRBD1 NA TRBJ1-6 TRBV30 CAWTKTGVGNSPLHF TGTGCCTGGACCAAGACAGGGGTGGGCAATTCACCCCTCCACTTT
NA NA TRBJ2-3 TRBV27 CASSLFSGDSQYF TGTGCCAGCAGTTTGTTTTCGGGAGATTCACAGTATTTT
TRBD1 NA TRBJ2-5 TRBV7-2 CASSLGTGQGNRDQYF TGTGCCAGCAGCTTAGGCACGGGACAGGGGAATCGAGACCAGTACTTC
NA NA TRBJ2-3 TRBV30 CARGAAHTSTDTQYF TGTGCCCGAGGGGCAGCGCATACTAGCACAGATACGCAGTATTTT
TRBD2 NA TRBJ2-3 TRBV27 CASSPTSGSQWDTQYF TGTGCCAGCAGTCCGACTAGCGGGAGTCAGTGGGATACGCAGTATTTT
TRBD1 NA TRBJ1-1 TRBV28 CASSLPNTGVALEAFF TGTGCCAGCAGTTTACCTAACACAGGGGTAGCGCTTGAAGCTTTCTTT
TRBD2 NA TRBJ2-3 TRBV14 CASSQVASGRVTDTQYF TGTGCCAGCAGCCAAGTGGCTAGCGGGAGGGTCACAGATACGCAGTATTTT
NA NA TRBJ1-5 TRBV24-1 CATSDLTSNQPQHF TGTGCCACCAGTGATTTGACTAGCAATCAGCCCCAGCATTTT
TRBD1 NA TRBJ2-3 TRBV3-1/TRBV3-2 CASSTRKGTGGDTQYF TGTGCCAGCAGCACACGAAAAGGGACAGGGGGTGATACGCAGTATTTT
NA once TRBJ1-1 TRBV9 CASSPPGAATEAFF TGTGCCAGCAGCCCGCCCGGGGCGGCCACTGAAGCTTTCTTT
NA NA TRBJ2-2 TRBV7-3 CASSFETHGELFF TGTGCCAGCAGCTTTGAGACCCACGGGGAGCTGTTTTTT
NA once TRBJ1-2 TRBV30 CAWRKDRQGYTF TGTGCCTGGAGGAAAGACAGGCAAGGCTACACCTTC
TRBD1 NA TRBJ1-6 TRBV5-6 CASSLLDRGPNSPLHF TGTGCCAGCAGCTTGTTGGACAGGGGGCCGAATTCACCCCTCCACTTT
TRBD1 NA TRBJ1-5 TRBV28 CASSLGYRGQQPQHF TGTGCCAGCAGTTTAGGTTACAGGGGGCAACAGCCCCAGCATTTT
NA NA TRBJ1-1 TRBV29-1 CSVEGNTEAFF TGCAGCGTTGAAGGGAACACTGAAGCTTTCTTT
TRBD2 many TRBJ2-3 TRBV7-2 CASSLVAGGDLDTQYF TGTGCCAGCAGCTTAGTTGCGGGAGGCGACCTGGATACGCAGTATTTT
NA NA TRBJ2-3 TRBV7-2 CASSPGHSTDTQYF TGTGCCAGCAGCCCAGGCCACAGCACAGATACGCAGTATTTT
NA NA TRBJ2-1 TRBV9 CASSPRPTRGNEQFF TGTGCCAGCAGCCCGAGGCCTACTAGGGGGAATGAGCAGTTCTTC
TRBD2 NA TRBJ2-3 TRBV6-1 CASSEVGGRRTDTQYF TGTGCCAGCAGTGAAGTAGGCGGGAGGAGGACAGATACGCAGTATTTT
NA NA TRBJ1-1 TRBV5-1 CASSLELGEAFF TGCGCCAGCAGCTTGGAGCTCGGCGAGGCTTTCTTT
NA once TRBJ1-3 TRBV28 CATTRGRGPTSGNTIYF TGTGCCACCACACGTGGGAGGGGTCCAACCTCTGGAAACACCATATATTTT
NA NA TRBJ1-1 TRBV6-2/TRBV6-3 CASSYWGQGTEAFF TGTGCCAGCAGTTACTGGGGGCAGGGCACTGAAGCTTTCTTT
NA NA TRBJ2-5 TRBV30 CAWSVGGWETQYF TGTGCCTGGAGCGTCGGGGGTTGGGAGACCCAGTACTTC
TRBD1 once TRBJ1-2 TRBV11-2 CASSRGDRTNYGYTF TGTGCCAGCAGCAGGGGGGACAGAACTAACTATGGCTACACCTTC
NA NA TRBJ2-7 TRBV2 CASSSTGIEQYF TGTGCCAGCAGTTCAACAGGGATTGAACAGTACTTC